The entry below gives a single T cell receptor (beta chain) sequence along with its context. In the authors' methods: Amplification of reference gene primers provided the estimated nucleated cell counts. Profiling relied on immunoSEQ multiplex PCR, and the TCRdb table lists in-frame clones only, not all of them. V and J calls and clone size are copied from that table; D and trimming were computed from the DNA. This table has fewer than 200,000 clones, 89% appearing once. This specimen belongs to a study of blood T cell repertoires in COVID-19. Study as a whole: Whether acute or convalescent, the COVID-19 samples came from the United States, Italy and Spain. The analysed material was cDNA or gDNA that came from T cells, B-cell-depleted T cells, or PBMCs.

Trimming stripped 5 bases from V and 4 bases from J, with 21 bases between. Germline V CDR1 and CDR2: SGHVS, FQNEAQ. The CDR3 sequence is 17 residues long. The chain is built from TRBV7-8 and TRBJ2-1; D is perhaps TRBD1 (5 bases). Sequenced input: peripheral blood. This receptor was obtained from a man between 18 and 35 years old who had recovered from COVID-19. The CDR3 DNA follows: TGTGCCAGCAGCCCGGAATACCCAGGGTCCGGGTACAATGAGCAGTTCTTC. Translation: CASSPEYPGSGYNEQFF.